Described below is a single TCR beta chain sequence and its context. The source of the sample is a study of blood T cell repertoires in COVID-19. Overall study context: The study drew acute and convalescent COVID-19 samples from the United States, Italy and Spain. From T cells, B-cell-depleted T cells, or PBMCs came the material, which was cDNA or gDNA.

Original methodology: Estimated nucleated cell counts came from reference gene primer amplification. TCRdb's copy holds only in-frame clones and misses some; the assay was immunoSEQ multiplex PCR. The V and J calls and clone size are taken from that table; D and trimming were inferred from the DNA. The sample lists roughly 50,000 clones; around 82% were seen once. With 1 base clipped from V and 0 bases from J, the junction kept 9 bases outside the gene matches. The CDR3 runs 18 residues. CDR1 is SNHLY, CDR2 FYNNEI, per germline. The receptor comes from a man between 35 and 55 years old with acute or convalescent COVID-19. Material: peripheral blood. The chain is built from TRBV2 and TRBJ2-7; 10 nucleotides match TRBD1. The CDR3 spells CASSEGTGGSHYSYEQYF. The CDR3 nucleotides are TGTGCCAGCAGTGAAGGGACAGGGGGGAGCCACTACTCCTACGAGCAGTACTTC.